A selection of T cell receptor beta chains follows, all from one sample in a study of blood T cell repertoires in COVID-19. Sequenced by immunoSEQ multiplex PCR; TCRdb stores in-frame clones only, minus some. This table holds more than 80,000 clones, around nine tenths found once. The sequencing sample was made of peripheral blood. Receptors originate from a man between 40 and 49 years old with acute or convalescent COVID-19. Both conserved end residues are part of each CDR3. A D gene is named only where the DNA matches it firmly. Clone size is not always given. Where it is, it says once, few, many or a class for expanded clones.

V gene	J gene	clone size	D gene	CDR3 DNA	CDR3 protein
TRBV5-1	TRBJ2-1	once	TRBD1	TGCGCCAGCAGCCTTTGGGCTCCGGGACAGGGCTACAATGAGCAGTTCTTC	CASSLWAPGQGYNEQFF
TRBV3-1/TRBV3-2	TRBJ1-2	-	TRBD1	TGTGCCAGCAGCCAACTAGGGGGCGATGGCTACACCTTC	CASSQLGGDGYTF
TRBV7-9	TRBJ2-7	-	TRBD2	TGTGCCAGCAGCCCCCCAGCGGGACCTTACGAGCAGTACTTC	CASSPPAGPYEQYF
TRBV14	TRBJ1-1	-	TRBD1	TGTGCCAGCAGCCGGACCAACAGGGGCACTGAAGCTTTCTTT	CASSRTNRGTEAFF
TRBV5-1	TRBJ2-7	-	TRBD1	TGCGCCAGCAGCAGGGGACAGGGGGTCAACGAGCAGTACTTC	CASSRGQGVNEQYF
TRBV3-1/TRBV3-2	TRBJ2-2	-	TRBD2	TGTGCCAGCAGCCTTTTTTCGACTAGCGGGAAAGGGGAGCTGTTTTTT	CASSLFSTSGKGELFF
TRBV14	TRBJ1-6	-	-	TGTGCCAGCAGCCAAGTTTTTCCCACGGGAAATTCACCCCTCCACTTT	CASSQVFPTGNSPLHF
TRBV10-1	TRBJ1-1	-	-	TGCGCCAGCAGTGAGACGCGGTACGACACTGAAGCTTTCTTT	CASSETRYDTEAFF
TRBV7-9	TRBJ1-4	-	-	TGTGCCAGCAGCTACTACACGTTCGCAGGGGAGTCGAGGGAAAAACTGTTTTTT	CASSYYTFAGESREKLFF
TRBV6-2/TRBV6-3	TRBJ1-4	-	TRBD1	TGTGCCAGCAGTTACGGGACAGTTAATGAAAAACTGTTTTTT	CASSYGTVNEKLFF
TRBV2	TRBJ1-3	-	TRBD1	TGTGCCAGCACGGAGGGACAGGGTGGTGGAAACACCATATATTTT	CASTEGQGGGNTIYF
TRBV9	TRBJ2-7	-	-	TGTGCCAGCAGCGTAGACATTGATCCGAAGGGAGCGGCCTACGAGCAGTACTTC	CASSVDIDPKGAAYEQYF
TRBV19	TRBJ2-2	-	TRBD1	TGTGCCAGTAGTATAGAGGGGACAGGGTTCCCCGGGGAGCTGTTTTTT	CASSIEGTGFPGELFF
TRBV2	TRBJ2-2	-	-	TGTGCCAGCAGTGTTAGAGGGCCGACCGGGGAGCTGTTTTTT	CASSVRGPTGELFF
TRBV7-7	TRBJ2-3	-	TRBD1	TGTGCCAGCAGCTCAGACAGGGTGGATACGCAGTATTTT	CASSSDRVDTQYF
TRBV6-5	TRBJ1-2	-	-	TGTGCCAGCAGCTTCTACAGGGCCAATGGCTACACCTTC	CASSFYRANGYTF
TRBV7-2	TRBJ1-2	-	TRBD1	TGTGCCAGCAGTCAACAGGGGAACTATGGCTACACCTTC	CASSQQGNYGYTF
TRBV5-4	TRBJ1-4	-	-	TGTGCCAGCAGCTTGCAGGGGATGGAAAAACTGTTTTTT	CASSLQGMEKLFF
TRBV19	TRBJ1-1	few	-	TGTGCCAGTAGTATAGATTCCAGAAACACTGAAGCTTTCTTT	CASSIDSRNTEAFF
TRBV14	TRBJ2-1	-	TRBD2	TGTGCCAGCAGCCAACATAGGATAGCGGGATCCTTCGATGAGCAGTTCTTC	CASSQHRIAGSFDEQFF
TRBV7-6	TRBJ2-2	-	TRBD2	TGTGCCAGCAGCTTTGGACTAGCGGGAGTGCACACCGGGGAGCTGTTTTTT	CASSFGLAGVHTGELFF
TRBV15	TRBJ2-2	-	TRBD1	TGTGCCACCAGCACTCGACAGGGGGGCACCGGGGAGCTGTTTTTT	CATSTRQGGTGELFF
TRBV30	TRBJ2-6	-	-	TGTGCCTGGAGTTGGGGGCGCCGTATACGCTCTGGGGCCAACGTCCTGACTTTC	CAWSWGRRIRSGANVLTF
TRBV4-3	TRBJ2-2	-	-	TGCGCCAGCAGCCAAGTTCCGGTGCACGAATGGACCGGGGAGCTGTTTTTT	CASSQVPVHEWTGELFF
TRBV25-1	TRBJ2-2	-	TRBD2	TGTGCCAGCACCTGGGGGGGTTTGTGGCACACCGGGGAGCTGTTTTTT	CASTWGGLWHTGELFF
TRBV4-1	TRBJ1-3	-	TRBD1	TGCGCCAGCAGCCAAGAGAGGACAGGGGTTTACACCATATATTTT	CASSQERTGVYTIYF
TRBV11-2	TRBJ2-3	-	TRBD1	TGTGCCAGCAGCTCCCTCAGGGGGCGGATGACAGATACGCAGTATTTT	CASSSLRGRMTDTQYF
TRBV4-1	TRBJ2-7	-	-	TGCGCCAGCAGCCAAGAAAGGCGGGAAGAGCAGTACTTC	CASSQERREEQYF
TRBV7-2	TRBJ1-1	-	-	TGTGCTACGGTCCAGGGGTATGCGAGCACTGAAGCTTTCTTT	CATVQGYASTEAFF
TRBV30	TRBJ1-2	-	-	TGTGCCTTGGACCAGGGACACGACGTCTATGGCTACACCTTC	CALDQGHDVYGYTF
TRBV6-7	TRBJ1-5	-	-	TGTGCCAGCAGCAAGGGCCAGGGTCAGGGGCCGTCGGGGCCCCAGCATTTT	CASSKGQGQGPSGPQHF
TRBV5-6	TRBJ1-4	-	-	TGTGCCAGCAGCCCAACCCAGGAAACTAATGAAAAACTGTTTTTT	CASSPTQETNEKLFF
TRBV5-5	TRBJ2-2	-	-	TGTGCCAGCAGCGCCTGGGGGGGCCGGCCCGGGGAGCTGTTTTTT	CASSAWGGRPGELFF
TRBV6-5	TRBJ1-1	-	-	TGTGCCAGCAGTTATAGGGAGTCCACTGAAGCTTTCTTT	CASSYRESTEAFF
TRBV7-2	TRBJ1-2	-	TRBD1	TGTGCCAGCAGCTTAGCGGGACAGGGTTCGTTTGGCTACACCTTC	CASSLAGQGSFGYTF
TRBV19	TRBJ2-3	-	TRBD2	TGTGCCAGTACCGGACTAGCGGGAGAGGCAGATACGCAGTATTTT	CASTGLAGEADTQYF
TRBV12-3/TRBV12-4	TRBJ2-1	-	TRBD2	TGTGCCAGCAGCGTAGCGGGAGTCCATGAGCAGTTCTTC	CASSVAGVHEQFF
TRBV4-1	TRBJ1-4	-	-	TGCGCCAGCAGCCAAACACGGGGGACGGTGGATGAAAAACTGTTTTTT	CASSQTRGTVDEKLFF
TRBV10-3	TRBJ1-2	-	-	TGTGCCAGCTCGGGGGGAAGTGGTGGCTACACCTTC	CASSGGSGGYTF
TRBV7-9	TRBJ1-1	-	-	TGTGCCAGCAGCAGGGGGGCGAACACTGAAGCTTTCTTT	CASSRGANTEAFF
TRBV30	TRBJ2-5	-	-	TGTGCCTGGAGTAAGGCGGACCAGTACTTC	CAWSKADQYF
TRBV5-6	TRBJ2-3	once	TRBD2	TGTGCCAGCAGCAGGGGACTAGCGGGGGTCACAGATACGCAGTATTTT	CASSRGLAGVTDTQYF
TRBV11-3	TRBJ2-3	few	-	TGTGCCAGCAGCTTAGACAGTAAAGATACGCAGTATTTT	CASSLDSKDTQYF